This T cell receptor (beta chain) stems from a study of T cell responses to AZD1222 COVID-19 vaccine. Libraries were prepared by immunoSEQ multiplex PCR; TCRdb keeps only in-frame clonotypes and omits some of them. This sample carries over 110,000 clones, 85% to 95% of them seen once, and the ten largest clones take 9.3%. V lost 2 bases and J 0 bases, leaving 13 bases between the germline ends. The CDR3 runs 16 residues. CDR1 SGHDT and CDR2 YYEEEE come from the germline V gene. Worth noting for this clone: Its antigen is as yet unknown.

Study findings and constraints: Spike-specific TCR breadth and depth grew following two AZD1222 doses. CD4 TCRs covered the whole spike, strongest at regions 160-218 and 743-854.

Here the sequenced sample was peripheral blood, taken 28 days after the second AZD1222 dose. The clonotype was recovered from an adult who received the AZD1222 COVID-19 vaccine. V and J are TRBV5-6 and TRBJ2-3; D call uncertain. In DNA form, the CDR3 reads TGTGCCAGCAGCTTTCTGACTGCCGCTAGCACAGATACGCAGTATTTT. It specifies CASSFLTAASTDTQYF.